Below, 28 T cell receptor beta chains from the same sample are listed, as sequenced in a study of regulatory T cells. Study-wide points: In CD3G-deficient patients, conventional CD4+ T cells were enriched for hydrophobic CDR3 residues at positions 6 and 7.

Amplification used 52 TRBV primers and 13 TRBJ primers. Clones were read by immunoSEQ multiplex PCR, and TCRdb kept only the in-frame ones, dropping some. The table includes about 15,000 clones, 70% to 85% detected once. What these receptors recognize is not known. The sample comprised conventional CD4+ T cells sorted from blood. The source is a person under 45 with CD3G deficiency.

The rearrangement uses TRBV28 and TRBJ2-1; 13 bases agree with TRBD2. V dropped 4 bases and J dropped 6; count of bases not matched to a gene: 6. Germline lookup yields CDR1 MDHEN and CDR2 SYDVKM. The CDR3 sequence is 16 residues long. The CDR3 nucleotides read TGTGCCAGCAGTTCGACCCGACTAGCGGGAGGCAATGAGCAGTTCTTC. Its protein product is CASSSTRLAGGNEQFF.

The J gene is TRBJ2-5, the V gene TRBV5-1, with 9 bases lining up with TRBD1. Germline loops: CDR1 SGHRS, CDR2 YFSETQ. Germline trimming cut 4 bases from V and 5 bases from J; bases unmatched to any gene: 3. This CDR3 contains 13 residues. CDR3: CASSTGTGETQYF. The CDR3 DNA reads as TGCGCCAGCAGCACAGGGACAGGGGAGACCCAGTACTTC.

This chain links TRBV18 with TRBJ2-7, with 7 nucleotides matching TRBD2. After removal of 4 bases from V and 0 bases from J, the junction contained 6 bases not matched to a gene. Germline V gene sequence: CDR1 KGHSH, CDR2 LQKENI. The CDR3 consists of 15 residues. CDR3 in amino acids: CASSRGGRSSYEQYF. In DNA, the CDR3 is TGTGCCAGCTCACGGGGGGGACGGAGCTCCTACGAGCAGTACTTC.

The chain recombines TRBV6-1 with TRBJ2-1; D unclear. Trimming pared 3 bases from V and 11 bases from J, leaving 8 bases between. The CDR3 totals 11 residues. Germline CDR1 MNHNS, CDR2 SASEGT. The CDR3 DNA reads TGTGCCAGCAGTGAGGAAGGCCAGCAGTTCTTC. Its translation: CASSEEGQQFF.

This clone showed up just once. The chain uses TRBV5-1 and TRBJ1-2; D gene uncertain. The CDR3 is 12 residues long. Germline V CDR1 and CDR2: SGHRS, YFSETQ. V was trimmed by 1 base and J by 8 bases, leaving 9 bases between them. The CDR3: CASSLNGWGYTF. CDR3 nucleotide sequence: TGCGCCAGCAGCTTGAACGGGTGGGGCTACACCTTC.

This clone has only a few counts. The CDR3 loop reads CASSPQTGGQETQYF. DNA of the CDR3: TGTGCCAGCAGTCCACAGACAGGGGGCCAAGAGACCCAGTACTTC. J is TRBJ2-5 and V is TRBV28; 9 nucleotides line up with TRBD1. The CDR3 sequence is 15 residues long. V was pared by 5 bases and J by 1 base, with 5 bases of the junction left unmatched. Germline CDR1 is MDHEN and CDR2 is SYDVKM.

This chain uses TRBV28 with TRBJ2-1, with 7 bases that match TRBD1. The germline CDR1 and CDR2 sequences are MDHEN and SYDVKM. The V segment lost 6 bases and the J segment 3 bases; nucleotides outside the gene matches: 5. CDR3 length: 14 amino acids. The CDR3 spells CASRQGQFYNEQFF. The CDR3 DNA reads TGTGCCAGCAGGCAGGGACAGTTCTACAATGAGCAGTTCTTC.

CDR3: CASSLAGTPKNNEQFF. CDR3 DNA sequence: TGCGCCAGCAGCTTGGCCGGGACACCTAAGAACAATGAGCAGTTCTTC. The chain is built from TRBV5-1 and TRBJ2-1; D may be TRBD1 (6 bases). V lost 0 bases and J 5 bases, leaving 15 bases between the germline ends. The CDR3 runs 16 residues. Germline CDR1 is SGHRS and CDR2 is YFSETQ.

The chain has TRBV6-1 and TRBJ2-7, with a weak D call TRBD2 (7 bases). CDR3 size: 15 residues. Trimming pared 6 bases from V and 2 bases from J, leaving 17 bases between. The V gene's germline CDR1 is MNHNS and CDR2 SASEGT. The chain's CDR3 is CASRRGGSPAYEQYF. CDR3 DNA: TGTGCCAGCAGGAGGGGGGGTTCGCCCGCCTACGAGCAGTACTTC.

The rearrangement uses TRBV19 and TRBJ2-4; D ambiguous. CDR3 size: 15 residues. The V and J ends lost 6 bases and 1 base respectively, with 13 bases between them. Germline-derived CDR1 and CDR2 are LNHDA and SQIVND (reference sequence). This CDR3 reads CASSSGLIAKNIQYF. The CDR3 nucleotides read TGTGCCAGTAGCTCGGGCCTTATCGCCAAAAACATTCAGTACTTC.

The genes are TRBV28 and TRBJ2-5; D is tentatively TRBD1 or TRBD2 (5 bases each). The DNA end favors TRBJ2-7, so the J call may be wrong. The CDR3 consists of 15 residues. Germline-derived CDR1 and CDR2 are MDHEN and SYDVKM. CDR3 coding DNA: TGTGCCAGCAGTTTAGGGGCTAGCTACTTCTACGAGCAGTACTTC. It translates to CASSLGASYFYEQYF.

This clone is termed medium-sized. CDR3 loop: CASSPGGYEQYF. DNA of the CDR3: TGTGCCAGCTCACCTGGGGGGTACGAGCAGTACTTC. This chain connects TRBV18 to TRBJ2-7; a possible D gene is TRBD2 (6 bases). The CDR3 runs 12 residues. The germline V and J ends were trimmed by 3 bases and 4 bases, with 7 bases remaining between them. Germline CDR1 is KGHSH and CDR2 is LQKENI.

By share, this clone ranks as large. The V gene is TRBV11-2, the J gene TRBJ2-1; tentatively, D is TRBD2 (5 bases). Deletions cut 0 bases from V and 6 bases from J, with 6 bases between. The CDR3 loop spans 13 amino acids. Per germline, CDR1 SGHAT and CDR2 FQNNGV. The CDR3 DNA is TGTGCCAGCAGCTTAGATCGGGGCAATGAGCAGTTCTTC. Translating it yields CASSLDRGNEQFF.

V is TRBV28 and J is TRBJ1-1; 8 bases are shared with TRBD1. There are 14 residues in the CDR3. The V segment lost 5 bases and the J segment 11 bases; nucleotides outside the gene matches: 13. CDR1 and CDR2 from the germline V gene are MDHEN and SYDVKM. This chain's CDR3 is CASSAPGQVMKAFF. CDR3 sequence (DNA): TGTGCCAGCAGTGCTCCGGGACAGGTTATGAAGGCTTTCTTT.

This clone was seen only once. The V gene is TRBV7-9, the J gene TRBJ1-4; D is undetermined. The V end lost 3 bases, the J end lost 5 bases, and 10 bases lay between the germline ends. The CDR3 covers 14 residues. Germline loops: CDR1 SEHNR, CDR2 FQNEAQ (reference sequence). As DNA, the CDR3 is TGTGCCAGCAGCTTCGGACCGGGGAATGAAAAACTGTTTTTT. Protein: CASSFGPGNEKLFF.

The chain is built from TRBV5-1 and TRBJ2-5; D call uncertain. The CDR3 is made up of 14 amino acids. Per the germline V gene, CDR1 is SGHRS and CDR2 is YFSETQ. The ends were cut back, 0 bases at V and 3 bases at J, with 9 bases in the middle. This chain's CDR3 is CASSLAGTEETQYF. CDR3 coding DNA: TGCGCCAGCAGCTTGGCGGGCACAGAAGAGACCCAGTACTTC.

The chain couples TRBV6-1 to TRBJ1-1; D is undetermined. The CDR3 runs 12 residues. V shed 0 bases and J shed 11 bases, with 10 bases lying between them. CDR1 and CDR2 from the germline V gene are MNHNS and SASEGT. CDR3 region: CASSEARRRAFF. The CDR3 DNA is TGTGCCAGCAGTGAAGCCCGCCGACGGGCTTTCTTT.

The V call is TRBV6-1, the J call TRBJ2-7, with D unresolved. V was pared by 4 bases and J by 6 bases, with 7 bases between. CDR3 length: 11 residues. Germline V gene lookup returns CDR1 MNHNS and CDR2 SASEGT. The CDR3 reads CASSVGFEQYF. The CDR3 DNA is TGTGCCAGCAGTGTCGGGTTCGAGCAGTACTTC.

This chain uses TRBV11-3 with TRBJ2-1; 9 bases fit TRBD1. The V segment lost 3 bases and the J segment 8 bases; nucleotides outside the gene matches: 2. Germline CDR1 is SGHNT and CDR2 is YENEEA. There are 13 residues in the CDR3. The CDR3 region has the DNA TGTGCCAGCAGCTTCGGACAGGGGCATGAGCAGTTCTTC. It translates to CASSFGQGHEQFF.

This rearrangement joins TRBV6-1 to TRBJ1-2; D unclear. There are 14 residues in the CDR3. The germline V and J ends were trimmed by 8 bases and 4 bases, with 17 bases remaining between them. The V gene's germline CDR1 is MNHNS and CDR2 SASEGT. The chain's CDR3 is CASGSRRETYGYTF. CDR3 nucleotides: TGTGCCAGCGGGTCCAGAAGGGAGACCTATGGCTACACCTTC.

The chain carries TRBV28 and TRBJ1-1; 7 positions match TRBD1. V gave up 5 bases and J gave up 3 bases; unmatched junction bases: 0. This CDR3 is 12 amino acids long. The germline V gene has CDR1 MDHEN and CDR2 SYDVKM. The CDR3 loop reads CASSDRDTEAFF. DNA for the CDR3: TGTGCCAGCAGTGACAGGGACACTGAAGCTTTCTTT.

This chain joins TRBV5-1 and TRBJ1-1; no firm D call. CDR1 is SGHRS, CDR2 YFSETQ, per germline. The CDR3 is 14 amino acids. Trimming stripped 0 bases from V and 0 bases from J, with 6 bases between. The CDR3 DNA reads as TGCGCCAGCAGCTTGGGCAACCTGAACACTGAAGCTTTCTTT. It codes for CASSLGNLNTEAFF.

The chain links TRBV6-6 to TRBJ2-7, with TRBD2 matching over 13 bases. Germline V gene sequence: CDR1 MNHNY, CDR2 SVGAGI (reference sequence). The CDR3 contains 14 residues. Trimming cost V 5 bases and J 4 bases; bases outside gene matches: 2. CDR3 sequence (DNA): TGTGCCAGCAGTCGGACTAGCGGGAGTTACGAGCAGTACTTC. Translating gives CASSRTSGSYEQYF.

The rearrangement links TRBV11-2 to TRBJ1-1, with 7 bases matching TRBD1. Germline V gene sequence: CDR1 SGHAT, CDR2 FQNNGV. V lost 4 bases, J lost 4 bases, and 12 bases stayed unmatched. The CDR3 is 16 residues long. CDR3 sequence: CASSSRTGRSSTEAFF. DNA of the CDR3: TGTGCCAGCAGCTCCCGGACAGGTCGATCCAGCACTGAAGCTTTCTTT.

The chain carries TRBV28 and TRBJ1-2; D possibly corresponds to TRBD1 (5 bases). There are 15 residues in the CDR3. V lost 7 bases and J 5 bases, leaving 20 bases between the germline ends. CDR1 is MDHEN, CDR2 SYDVKM, per germline. CDR3 loop: CASTRGAGLWYGYTF. Here the CDR3 DNA reads TGTGCCAGCACCAGAGGGGCCGGCCTCTGGTATGGCTACACCTTC.

The CDR3 is CASSPETGVNYGYTF. The CDR3 bases are TGCGCCAGCAGCCCGGAGACAGGAGTTAACTATGGCTACACCTTC. The V gene is TRBV5-1, the J gene TRBJ1-2, with a possible D match to TRBD1 (6 bases). Trimming shortened V by 4 bases and J by 1 base, and 14 bases separated the two germline ends. The CDR3 has 15 residues. CDR1 and CDR2 (germline): SGHRS, YFSETQ. Complete variable domain (other parts from reference TRBV5-1 and TRBJ1-2): KAGVTQTPRYLIKTRGQQVTLSCSPISGHRSVSWYQQTPGQGLQFLFEYFSETQRNKGNFPGRFSGRQFSNSRSEMNVSTLELGDSALYLCASSPETGVNYGYTFGSGTRLTVV.

This clone turned up a few times. J is TRBJ2-1 and V is TRBV7-8; 8 nucleotides agree with TRBD1. CDR1 is SGHVS and CDR2 is FQNEAQ in the germline V gene. The CDR3 extends over 17 amino acids. Trimming at V came to 5 bases and at J to 3 bases, leaving 12 bases not matched to a gene. CDR3 sequence reads: CASSVVRNRGSYNEQFF. CDR3 sequence (DNA): TGTGCCAGCAGCGTAGTACGAAACAGGGGGAGCTACAATGAGCAGTTCTTC.

The V and J genes are TRBV10-3 and TRBJ2-3; 10 nucleotides line up with TRBD1. CDR3 size: 14 residues. In germline, CDR1 is ENHRY, CDR2 SYGVKD. V lost 8 bases to trimming and J lost 5 bases; unmatched junction nucleotides: 7. CDR3 DNA: TGTGCCATCGCCGGGACAGGGGATAGAGATACGCAGTATTTT. The encoded protein is CAIAGTGDRDTQYF.